The entry below gives a single TCR beta chain sequence along with its context. Its antigen is still unknown. These data belong to a study of regulatory T cells in long-lasting Graves disease. Study details: Graves' patients who were just diagnosed had used antithyroid drugs for under 3 months. Study-wide results and limits: Since the sample size was small, accuracy may have been reduced.

Germline V gives CDR1 MNHEY, CDR2 SMNVEV (reference sequence). The CDR3 contains 15 residues. V lost 4 bases to trimming and J lost 0 bases, with 10 bases between them. Time point noted: newly diagnosed GD, antithyroid drugs for less than 3 months. TCR sequences were obtained from RNA taken from PBMCs. Patients were from an endocrinology department in Xi'an, China. Both iRepertoire HTBI primers and Arm-PCR of CDR3 regions were used to build the TCR beta libraries. TCRdb reprocessed the multiplex PCR reads with MiXCR, giving one entry per CDR3 protein. In the table there are 560,000 or so distinct CDR3 sequences, more than 15% of which are singletons. This sample was also put to use in a study of T cells in Graves' hyperthyroidism and ophthalmopathy. That source reports: Separating ophthalmopathy from stable hyperthyroidism was achieved by a 13 V-J model.

This sample comprised peripheral blood mononuclear cells (PBMCs), obtained at new diagnosis, from a patient treated with antithyroid drugs. This TCR came from a man aged 18 to 30 with Graves disease. The J gene is TRBJ1-3, the V gene TRBV27, with no clear D. As DNA, the CDR3 is TGTGCCAGCAGTTACAAGGGTTTCTCTGGAAACACCATATATTTT. Translated, it gives CASSYKGFSGNTIYF.